This TCR beta chain is drawn from a study of T cell responses to AZD1222 COVID-19 vaccine. Sequenced by immunoSEQ multiplex PCR; TCRdb stores in-frame clones only, minus some. The sample lists over 85,000 clones, about 85% occurring once. J gave up 4 bases and V 2 bases, and 2 bases lay outside the gene matches. Germline lookup yields CDR1 MNHNS and CDR2 SASEGT. The CDR3 covers 14 residues. The chain combines TRBV6-1 with TRBJ1-5; TRBD1 matches at 7 bases. This specimen consisted of peripheral blood, obtained on day 0 of AZD1222 vaccination. The TCR was taken from an adult in good health. The CDR3 is CASSEKGANQPQHF. CDR3 nucleotide sequence: TGTGCCAGCAGTGAAAAGGGGGCAAATCAGCCCCAGCATTTT.